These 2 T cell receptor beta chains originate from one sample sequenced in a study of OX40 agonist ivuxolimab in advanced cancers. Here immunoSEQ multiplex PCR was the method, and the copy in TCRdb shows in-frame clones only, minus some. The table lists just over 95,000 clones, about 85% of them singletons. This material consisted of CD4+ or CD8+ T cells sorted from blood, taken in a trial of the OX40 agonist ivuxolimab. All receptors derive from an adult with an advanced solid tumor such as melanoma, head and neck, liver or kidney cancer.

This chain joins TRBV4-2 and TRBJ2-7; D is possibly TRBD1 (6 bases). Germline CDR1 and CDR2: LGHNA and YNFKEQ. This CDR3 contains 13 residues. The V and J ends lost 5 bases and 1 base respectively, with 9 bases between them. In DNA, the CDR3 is TGTGCCAGCAGCTCAGACAGGTCCTACGAGCAGTACTTC. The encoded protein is CASSSDRSYEQYF.

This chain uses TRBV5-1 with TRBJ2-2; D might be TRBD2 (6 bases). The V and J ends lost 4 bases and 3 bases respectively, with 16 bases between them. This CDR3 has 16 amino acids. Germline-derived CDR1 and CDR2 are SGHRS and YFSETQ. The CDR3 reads CASSPQEPSDTGELFF. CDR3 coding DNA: TGCGCCAGCAGCCCCCAGGAGCCTAGCGACACCGGGGAGCTGTTTTTT.